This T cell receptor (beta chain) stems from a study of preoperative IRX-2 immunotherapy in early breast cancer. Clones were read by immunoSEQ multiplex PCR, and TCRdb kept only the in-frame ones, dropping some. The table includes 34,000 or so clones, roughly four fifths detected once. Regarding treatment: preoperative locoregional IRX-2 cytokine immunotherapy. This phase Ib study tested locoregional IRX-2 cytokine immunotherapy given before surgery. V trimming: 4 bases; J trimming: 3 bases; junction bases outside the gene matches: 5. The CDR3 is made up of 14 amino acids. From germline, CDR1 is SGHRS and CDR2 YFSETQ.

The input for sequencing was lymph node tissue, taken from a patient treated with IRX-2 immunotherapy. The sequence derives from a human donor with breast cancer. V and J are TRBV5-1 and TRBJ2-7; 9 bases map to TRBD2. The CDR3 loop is CASSTTSGRYEQYF. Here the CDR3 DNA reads TGCGCCAGCAGCACGACTAGCGGTCGCTACGAGCAGTACTTC.